This T cell receptor beta chain was obtained from a study of OX40 agonist ivuxolimab in advanced cancers. CDR1 is SEHNR and CDR2 is FQNEAQ in the germline V gene (reference sequence). CDR3 size: 14 residues. V lost 6 bases to trimming and J lost 7 bases, with 18 bases between them. Profiling relied on immunoSEQ multiplex PCR, and the TCRdb table lists in-frame clones only, not all of them. This sample has about 91,000 clones, with approximately 88% found just once. The chain is built from TRBV7-9 and TRBJ1-1; D may be TRBD1 (6 bases). The origin of this receptor is an adult with an advanced solid tumor such as melanoma, head and neck, liver or kidney cancer. The source was CD4+ or CD8+ T cells sorted from blood, collected in a trial of the OX40 agonist ivuxolimab. The CDR3 bases are TGTGCCAGCAGTCGAACCATGGACAGAATTGAAGCTTTCTTT. Translating it yields CASSRTMDRIEAFF.